A selection of T cell receptor beta chains follows, all from one sample in a study of cytomegalovirus exposure and HLA in healthy donors. Here immunoSEQ multiplex PCR was the method, and the copy in TCRdb shows in-frame clones only, minus some. The sample includes roughly 56,000 clones, roughly 94% of them seen just once. The sample comprised PBMCs. These receptors were taken from a man younger than 35 in good health and CMV-seronegative. Each CDR3 is given with its conserved first and last residue. D genes are given only for firm matches.

CDR3 DNA	CDR3 protein	D gene	CDR3 length	J gene	V gene
TGTGCCACCAGCAGAGATTTGGGGACAGCTAAAACTGGCTACACCTTC	CATSRDLGTAKTGYTF	TRBD1	16	TRBJ1-2	TRBV15
TGTGCCAGCAGTTACTCGACTAGCGGGGGGGAGACCCAGTACTTC	CASSYSTSGGETQYF	TRBD2	15	TRBJ2-5	TRBV6-5
TGTGCCAGCAGTCAACAGGGATTCGCTGAAGCTTTCTTT	CASSQQGFAEAFF	-	13	TRBJ1-1	TRBV2
TGCGCCAGCAGCTTGGACTCAGGGTCCCTCTACGAGCAGTACTTC	CASSLDSGSLYEQYF	-	15	TRBJ2-7	TRBV5-1
TGTGCCAGCAGCGGCCCCGGGACAGGGAACTCTAAGGATTCACCCCTCCACTTT	CASSGPGTGNSKDSPLHF	TRBD1	18	TRBJ1-6	TRBV9
TGCGCCAGCAGCCCGGGGACAGGGGGATCTGAAGCTTTCTTT	CASSPGTGGSEAFF	TRBD1	14	TRBJ1-1	TRBV5-1
TGCGCCAGCAGCTTAACCCTACAGGGGGGGACTAATGAAAAACTGTTTTTT	CASSLTLQGGTNEKLFF	TRBD1	17	TRBJ1-4	TRBV4-1
TGTGCCAGCAGCCCATCTTCGGGTGGGGAGCTGTTTTTT	CASSPSSGGELFF	-	13	TRBJ2-2	TRBV7-3
TGTGCCAGCAGCTCCTTGACAGCTTCTACTGGAAACACCATATATTTT	CASSSLTASTGNTIYF	-	16	TRBJ1-3	TRBV7-2
TGCGCCAGCAGCCTCACCCAAGGGGGTTGGGCCTACGAGCAGTACTTC	CASSLTQGGWAYEQYF	-	16	TRBJ2-7	TRBV4-3
TGTGCCAGCAGTGAAGGACAACAGTGGCAAGAGACCCAGTACTTC	CASSEGQQWQETQYF	-	15	TRBJ2-5	TRBV6-1
TGTGCCAGCAGTAAGCCCGTGTTCTCAGGAAACACCATATATTTT	CASSKPVFSGNTIYF	-	15	TRBJ1-3	TRBV28
TGTGCCAGCTCACCCTCGAACACCGGGGAGCTGTTTTTT	CASSPSNTGELFF	-	13	TRBJ2-2	TRBV18
TGTGCCAGCAGCTTAGAGGGGACTAGCGGGAGGTTTTACAATGAGCAGTTCTTC	CASSLEGTSGRFYNEQFF	TRBD2	18	TRBJ2-1	TRBV7-2
TGTGCCAGCAGACCGGTAGGACAGGAGGGCACTGAAGCTTTCTTT	CASRPVGQEGTEAFF	TRBD1	15	TRBJ1-1	TRBV7-9